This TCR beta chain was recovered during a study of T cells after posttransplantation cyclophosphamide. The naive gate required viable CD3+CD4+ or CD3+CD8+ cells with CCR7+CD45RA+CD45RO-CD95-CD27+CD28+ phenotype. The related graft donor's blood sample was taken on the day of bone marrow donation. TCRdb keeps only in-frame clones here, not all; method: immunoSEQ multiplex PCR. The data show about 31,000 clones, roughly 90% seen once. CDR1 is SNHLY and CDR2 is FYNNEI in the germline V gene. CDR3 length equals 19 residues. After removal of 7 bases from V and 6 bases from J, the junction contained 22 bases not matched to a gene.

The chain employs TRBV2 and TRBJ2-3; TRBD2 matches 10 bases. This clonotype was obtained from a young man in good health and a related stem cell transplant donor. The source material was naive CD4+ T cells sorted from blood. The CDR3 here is CASKVRWLAGALGRDTQYF. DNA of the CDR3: TGTGCCAGCAAAGTGAGGTGGCTAGCGGGGGCCCTCGGACGGGATACGCAGTATTTT.